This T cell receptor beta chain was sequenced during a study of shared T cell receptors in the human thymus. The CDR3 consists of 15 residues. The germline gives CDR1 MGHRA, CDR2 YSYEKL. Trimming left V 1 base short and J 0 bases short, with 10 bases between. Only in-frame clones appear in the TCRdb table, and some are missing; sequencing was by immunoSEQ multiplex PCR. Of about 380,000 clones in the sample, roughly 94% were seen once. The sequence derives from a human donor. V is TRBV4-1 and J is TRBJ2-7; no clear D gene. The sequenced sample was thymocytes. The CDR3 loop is CASSQVKGSSYEQYF. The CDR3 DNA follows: TGCGCCAGCAGCCAAGTGAAGGGAAGCTCCTACGAGCAGTACTTC.